These T cell receptor beta chains were read from a single sample in a study of PD-1 blockade in classical Hodgkin lymphoma. Profiled with immunoSEQ multiplex PCR; TCRdb holds only in-frame clones, not every one. The table lists tens of thousands of clones, approximately 90% of them singletons. Source: CD4+ T cells from blood, taken before the fourth cycle of nivolumab. The source of these receptors is a human donor with classical Hodgkin lymphoma. CDR3s include the opening cysteine and the closing phenylalanine or tryptophan. D genes are given only for firm matches. For some rows the clone size is stated as once, few or many, or as a class when expanded; others skip it.

TRBD1 TRBJ1-5 . TRBV27 TGTGCCAGCAGTACAAACACCAGGGGGCCAAATCAGCCCCAGCATTTT CASSTNTRGPNQPQHF
TRBD1 TRBJ1-2 . TRBV4-2 TGTGCCAGCAGCCAAGAGGGACAGGGAGTTAATGGCTACACCTTC CASSQEGQGVNGYTF
TRBD2 TRBJ2-5 . TRBV10-3 TGTGCCATCAGTGAGTCGTCTAGCGGGACCCAGTACTTC CAISESSSGTQYF
TRBD1 TRBJ1-2 . TRBV6-5 TGTGCCAGCAGTCCCAGGGGGTATGGCTACACCTTC CASSPRGYGYTF
. TRBJ2-2 . TRBV28 TGTGCCAGCACCTTTTTTGGCACAGGGAACACCGGGGAGCTGTTTTTT CASTFFGTGNTGELFF
TRBD2 TRBJ2-1 . TRBV27 TGTGCCAGCAGTCTTCTCACTAGCGGGAGGGCCTACAATGAGCAGTTCTTC CASSLLTSGRAYNEQFF
TRBD1 TRBJ1-2 . TRBV30 TGTGCCGGGATAAACAGGGGCCGCCCGGACGGCTACACCTTC CAGINRGRPDGYTF
TRBD2 TRBJ2-7 . TRBV11-3 TGTGCCAGCAGCGCAGCGGGGGGCGCGGGAGAGCAGTACTTC CASSAAGGAGEQYF
. TRBJ1-1 . TRBV27 TGTGCCAGCACCCTGGTAAACGGAGTCACTGAAGCTTTCTTT CASTLVNGVTEAFF
. TRBJ2-4 . TRBV19 TGTGCCAGTAGTATGGGAAAAGCCAAAAACATTCAGTACTTC CASSMGKAKNIQYF
. TRBJ1-1 . TRBV5-1 TGCGCCAGCAGCTTTGCCGGTAACACTGAAGCTTTCTTT CASSFAGNTEAFF
TRBD1 TRBJ1-1 . TRBV7-2 TGTGCCAGCAGCTTACGACAGGGCGGTGAAGCTTTCTTT CASSLRQGGEAFF
. TRBJ2-7 . TRBV7-2 TGTGCCAGCAGCTTTTCACCGATCCCAAAGGAGCAGTACTTC CASSFSPIPKEQYF
. TRBJ2-3 . TRBV27 TGTGCCAGCAGTTCCCGCACAGATACGCAGTATTTT CASSSRTDTQYF
TRBD2 TRBJ2-7 . TRBV4-1 TGCGCCAGCAGCCAACTAGAGGCGGGAGGTGGGTCCTACGAGCAGTACTTC CASSQLEAGGGSYEQYF
. TRBJ2-1 once TRBV6-1 TGTGCCAGCAGTGGCGGACGCCGGTTGCCCAATGAGCAGTTCTTC CASSGGRRLPNEQFF
. TRBJ2-7 once TRBV4-1 TGCGCCAGCAGCCAAGATCCTTCGCGGCTGGCTGGGGGACCCGGGGCGGGGGAGCAGTACTTC CASSQDPSRLAGGPGAGEQYF
. TRBJ1-2 . TRBV5-1 TGCGCCAGCAGCCGTGGTGAAACAGGGCCCTATGGCTACACCTTC CASSRGETGPYGYTF
. TRBJ2-7 . TRBV7-9 TGTGCCAGCAGCTTAGGATTAGCGGTCAACTACGAGCAGTACTTC CASSLGLAVNYEQYF
. TRBJ2-1 . TRBV7-7 TGTGCCAGCTCCCAAGGAGGGGGTTACAATGAGCAGTTCTTC CASSQGGGYNEQFF
. TRBJ2-2 . TRBV5-4 TGTGCCAGCAGCGTGGACTCGGCGGTAGGGGAGCTGTTTTTT CASSVDSAVGELFF
. TRBJ2-2 . TRBV11-3 TGTGCCAGCAGCTCCCGGACTCAGGGGGAGCTGTTTTTT CASSSRTQGELFF
. TRBJ1-1 once TRBV6-1 TGTGCCAGCAGTGAAATCTGGGTCGGGGGCACTGAAGCTTTCTTT CASSEIWVGGTEAFF
. TRBJ2-7 . TRBV5-4 TGTGCCAGCAGCTGGGGGTGGGGGTACGAGCAGTACTTC CASSWGWGYEQYF
. TRBJ1-5 . TRBV28 TGTGCCAGCAGGGGGATAACAGGGATCAATCAGCCCCAGCATTTT CASRGITGINQPQHF
. TRBJ2-7 . TRBV2 TGTGCCAGCAGTTCCCAGGGGCCAAGCAAAGAGCAGTACTTC CASSSQGPSKEQYF
. TRBJ2-3 . TRBV6-5 TGTGCCAGCAGTTACGTTTCAGGAGGAGTAGATACGCAGTATTTT CASSYVSGGVDTQYF
TRBD2 TRBJ2-3 once TRBV28 TGTGCCAGCAGGCCACCGGCAGCGGGAAGCACAGATACGCAGTATTTT CASRPPAAGSTDTQYF